This T cell receptor (beta chain) was retrieved from a study of T cell responses to AZD1222 COVID-19 vaccine. General study results and limits: Just five or six AZD1222 recipients tested seropositive at baseline. Spike-spanning, vaccine-associated CD4 TCRs were dominant at 160-218 and 743-854.

For this clone: As yet, its antigen is unknown.

V shed 0 bases and J 5 bases; nucleotides not matched to a gene: 5. Germline-derived CDR1 and CDR2 are SGHRS and YFSETQ. There are 15 residues in the CDR3. The method was immunoSEQ multiplex PCR; TCRdb's version includes in-frame clones alone and lacks a portion of them. This table holds roughly 120,000 clones, about 90% found once. The source material was peripheral blood, sampled on day 0 of AZD1222 vaccination. This chain links TRBV5-1 with TRBJ2-1; 7 bases line up with TRBD2. The clonotype comes from an adult in good health. CDR3 nucleotide sequence: TGCGCCAGCAGCTTGGTAGCGGGTTCCAACAATGAGCAGTTCTTC. It yields the protein CASSLVAGSNNEQFF.